This T cell receptor (beta chain) was retrieved from a study of TET2 disruption in CD19-targeted CAR T cells (dated by TCRdb to the late 2010s). Background for the entire study: No additional inclusion criteria were applied, and the number of samples was determined by the original clinical trial design and by sample availability.

The germline V end is reduced by 6 bases and the J end by 5 bases; junction bases left unmatched: 13. For CDR1 and CDR2, the germline V gene lists MGHRA and YSYEKL. Including cysteine and phenylalanine, the CDR3 has 16 amino acids. The 39 bases shown cover part of the CDR3, and their frame starts at base 1. The treatment or condition label corresponds to: autologous CTL019 cells: CD19 CAR with 4-1BB and CD3 zeta domains. The CD19 CAR incorporated TCR zeta and 4-1BB costimulatory signaling domains. Leukapheresis was used to collect the T cells for CTL019 manufacturing from peripheral blood. The DNeasy Blood and Tissue Kit was used to extract genomic DNA from pre-infusion T cells, peripheral blood, or sorted post-infusion T cells. About this clone: No antigen is known for it. The read gets to within 3 residues of the CDR3 end, and the germline J gene fills in the rest.

The immunoSEQ assay was used to perform TCR beta chain deep sequencing. For the original study's pipeline: Only productive TCR beta rearrangements were used to compute clonotype frequencies. TCRdb took this table from immuneACCESS and kept in-frame rearrangements with V and J called. Such tables lack part of the clones; where checked against another copy, unresolved V genes explain under half of the gap, and the rest is unexplained. V, J and clone size derive from that table, while D and trimming were established from the DNA sequence. This sample's table contains under 30,000 clones. The top ten constitute less than 2% of the sample. Summary of the overall study and its limitations: The conclusions drawn about the patient's CAR T cells were based on extensive analysis of just one subject.

This receptor was taken from a man in his 70s with chronic lymphocytic leukemia. The chain links TRBV4-1 with TRBJ2-3; 8 junctional bases match TRBD1. The sample consisted of CD8- CAR+ T cells sorted from cultured blood T cells, taken for CD19 CAR T cell therapy. The cell subset or site label, read with the paper, signifies: CD8-negative CAR-positive T cells from the infusion product. This receptor has the CDR3 CASRTMGQARKDTQYF. The sequenced part of the CDR3 DNA is TGCGCCAGCAGAACCATGGGACAGGCTCGGAAAGATACG.